This paragraph reports one T cell receptor (beta chain). This CDR3 has 16 amino acids. V lost 5 bases and J lost 3, with 16 bases in between. Germline loops: CDR1 LNHDA, CDR2 SQIVND (reference sequence). Per the original methods: Amplification from reference gene primers served as the basis for estimated nucleated cell counts. Data came from immunoSEQ multiplex PCR; TCRdb stores just in-frame clones and leaves some out. The D gene and trimming were derived from the DNA, and the V and J assignments and clone size from that table. The sample includes over 30,000 clones, approximately 81% of them seen just once. These data come from a study of blood T cell repertoires in COVID-19. At the level of the study: Researchers got acute and convalescent COVID-19 samples from the United States, Italy and Spain. Nucleic acid was either cDNA or gDNA, and it came from T cells, B-cell-depleted T cells, or PBMCs.

Sequenced sample: peripheral blood. This chain joins TRBV19 and TRBJ2-2; weak D call: TRBD1 (6 bases). The sequence was obtained from a man older than 75 with active or convalescent COVID-19. CDR3 in DNA: TGTGCCAGTAGTCCAAGAGGACAGCCCTACACCGGGGAGCTGTTTTTT. It codes for CASSPRGQPYTGELFF.